These T cell receptor beta chains were read from a single sample in a study of blood T cell repertoires in COVID-19. The repertoire was sequenced with immunoSEQ multiplex PCR; TCRdb's copy has only in-frame clones and lacks some. The sample consists of over 200,000 clones, around 85% of them appearing once. The sequencing input was peripheral blood. The receptors originated from a woman older than 75 with acute or convalescent COVID-19. CDR3s include the opening cysteine and the closing phenylalanine or tryptophan. Fields, in order: clone size, D gene, J gene, V gene, CDR3 DNA, CDR3 protein. The D gene is left open where the match is weak. Rows may omit the clone size; those that give it use once, few, many or a size class.

-	TRBD1	TRBJ1-1	TRBV6-5	TGTGCCAGCACCCTTCGGGCAGGGGGGTACACTGAAGCTTTCTTT	CASTLRAGGYTEAFF
-	-	TRBJ2-7	TRBV3-1/TRBV3-2	TGTGCCAGCAGCCAAGATATCGCCACGCGCGAGCAGTACTTC	CASSQDIATREQYF
-	TRBD1	TRBJ1-6	TRBV6-1	TGTGCCAGCAGTGAGGGACAGGATAATTCACCCCTCCACTTT	CASSEGQDNSPLHF
-	-	TRBJ2-3	TRBV7-9	TGTGCCAGCAGCTGGGGCTTTACAGATACGCAGTATTTT	CASSWGFTDTQYF
-	-	TRBJ1-5	TRBV30	TGTGCCTGGAGTACAGGAGCCAATAGCAATCAGCCCCAGCATTTT	CAWSTGANSNQPQHF
-	-	TRBJ1-1	TRBV28	TGTGCCAGCAGTTTAATCGGGTTCACCGCTGAAGCTTTCTTT	CASSLIGFTAEAFF
-	TRBD1	TRBJ1-2	TRBV19	TGTGCCAGTACCGGGGTCGCTCAGTTGGGACAGTTCAACTATGGCTACACCTTC	CASTGVAQLGQFNYGYTF
-	-	TRBJ2-2	TRBV9	TGTGCCAGCAGCGTAACTACCGGGGAGCTGTTTTTT	CASSVTTGELFF
once	-	TRBJ2-2	TRBV7-3	TGTGCCAGCAGCTTATCGGTCTGGAGGGGAAACACCGGGGAGCTGTTTTTT	CASSLSVWRGNTGELFF
-	-	TRBJ1-1	TRBV7-9	TGTGCCAGCAGCTTAGCGGTACTTAACACTGAAGCTTTCTTT	CASSLAVLNTEAFF
-	-	TRBJ2-3	TRBV20-1	TGCAGTGCTAGTGACGGGTCGGACTGGGATACGCAGTATTTT	CSASDGSDWDTQYF
-	TRBD1	TRBJ1-4	TRBV3-1/TRBV3-2	TGTGCCAGCAGTTACGGACAGGGGCGAAATGAAAAACTGTTTTTT	CASSYGQGRNEKLFF
-	TRBD1	TRBJ1-1	TRBV5-1	TGCGCCAGCAGCTTCCAGGGGGCCCAGAACACTGAAGCTTTCTTT	CASSFQGAQNTEAFF
-	-	TRBJ2-2	TRBV19	TGTGCCAGTAGTAGACAGAACACCGGGGAGCTGTTTTTT	CASSRQNTGELFF
-	-	TRBJ1-4	TRBV12-5	TGTGCTAGTGGTTTACCCGGGGGTGGTGAAAAACTGTTTTTT	CASGLPGGGEKLFF